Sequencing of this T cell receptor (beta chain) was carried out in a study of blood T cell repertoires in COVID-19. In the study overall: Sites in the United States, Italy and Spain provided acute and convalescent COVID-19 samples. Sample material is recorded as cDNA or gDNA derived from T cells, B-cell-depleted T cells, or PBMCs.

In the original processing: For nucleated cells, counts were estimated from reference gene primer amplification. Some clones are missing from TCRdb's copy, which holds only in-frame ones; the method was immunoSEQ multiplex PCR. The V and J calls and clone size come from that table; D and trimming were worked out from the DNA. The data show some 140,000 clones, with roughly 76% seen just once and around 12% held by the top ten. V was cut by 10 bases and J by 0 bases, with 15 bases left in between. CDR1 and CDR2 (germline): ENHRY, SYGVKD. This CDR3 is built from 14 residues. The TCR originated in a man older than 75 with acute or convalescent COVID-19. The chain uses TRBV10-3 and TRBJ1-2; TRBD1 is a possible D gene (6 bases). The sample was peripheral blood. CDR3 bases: TGTGCCACGACCGGGGACACCTCTAACTATGGCTACACCTTC. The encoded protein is CATTGDTSNYGYTF.